These 14 T cell receptor beta chains share one sample of origin, sequenced in a study of T-cell memory formation after mild COVID-19. TCRdb called the 5' RACE reads again in MiXCR, with one record for every CDR3 protein. This sample yields 400,000 or so distinct CDR3 sequences, of which around 20% are seen a single time; approximately 8.1% belongs to the top ten. Sequencing was performed on PBMCs or a T cell subset sorted from them (not recorded which). All receptors derive from an adult woman who had mild COVID-19 (a few samples of this study predate the infection). Cell type and time point are not known.

The chain is built from TRBV4-2 and TRBJ2-2; 11 positions match TRBD2. V trimming: 3 bases; J trimming: 6 bases; junction bases outside the gene matches: 9. The CDR3 sequence is 17 residues long. Per germline, CDR1 LGHNA and CDR2 YNFKEQ. Here the CDR3 DNA reads TGTGCCAGCAGCCAGAACCTAGCGGGGGGCCCCTCCGGGGAGCTGTTTTTT. The encoded protein is CASSQNLAGGPSGELFF.

This clonotype was detected a few times. The V gene is TRBV29-1, the J gene TRBJ2-1, with 8 bases fitting TRBD2. Germline V gene lookup returns CDR1 SQVTM and CDR2 ANQGSEA. This CDR3 is 14 amino acids long. J lost 5 bases, V lost 7 bases, and 10 bases had no gene match. The CDR3 spells CSGWGLELNNEQFF. The CDR3 DNA follows: TGCAGCGGCTGGGGACTAGAACTCAACAATGAGCAGTTCTTC.

This clonotype was recorded many times. The chain has TRBV4-1 and TRBJ2-7, with 10 bases fitting TRBD1. CDR1 and CDR2 (germline): MGHRA, YSYEKL. CDR3 length: 13 residues. J was trimmed by 0 bases and V by 8 bases; bases with no gene match: 1. The CDR3: CASRDRGSYEQYF. The CDR3 DNA reads TGCGCCAGCCGGGACAGGGGCTCCTACGAGCAGTACTTC.

The chain employs TRBV12-3 or TRBV12-4 and TRBJ2-5, with 8 bases aligning to TRBD1. The CDR3 contains 14 residues. V was clipped by 7 bases and J by 4 bases; unmatched bases: 8. Here the CDR3 DNA reads TGTGCCAGCACGGACAGGGTGAAGGTAGAGACCCAGTACTTC. It specifies CASTDRVKVETQYF.

This clonotype showed up many times. The chain has TRBV29-1 and TRBJ2-1; D is undetermined. V was shortened by 1 base and J by 5 bases, with 6 bases between the two germline ends. Germline V gene lookup returns CDR1 SQVTM and CDR2 ANQGSEA. The CDR3 runs 12 residues. CDR3 DNA sequence: TGCAGCGTTGAAGTCTCAGACAATGAGCAGTTCTTC. Residues: CSVEVSDNEQFF.

This clonotype has a handful of counts. The rearrangement links TRBV20-1 to TRBJ1-4; tentative D call: TRBD1 (6 bases). The germline V gene encodes CDR1 DFQATT and CDR2 SNEGSKA (reference sequence). The CDR3 extends over 15 amino acids. The germline V and J ends were trimmed by 1 base and 6 bases, with 15 bases remaining between them. The CDR3 here is CSARAWKEGDEKLFF. CDR3 in DNA: TGCAGTGCTAGAGCGTGGAAGGAGGGGGATGAAAAACTGTTTTTT.

This chain connects TRBV7-9 to TRBJ1-6; D might be TRBD1 (6 bases). Looked up from germline, CDR1 is SEHNR and CDR2 is FQNEAQ (reference sequence). The CDR3 is 16 amino acids. Deletions cut 1 base from V and 5 bases from J, with 12 bases between. In DNA form, the CDR3 reads TGTGCCAGCAGCTTAGAGGGGGACACCAATAATTCACCCCTCCACTTT. Translating it yields CASSLEGDTNNSPLHF.

The rearrangement joins TRBV11-2 to TRBJ2-1; 12 bases agree with TRBD2. This CDR3 spans 16 amino acids. Looked up from germline, CDR1 is SGHAT and CDR2 is FQNNGV. V dropped 6 bases and J dropped 9; count of bases not matched to a gene: 12. The CDR3 is CASRFSSGGAGGEQFF. In DNA, the CDR3 is TGTGCCAGCAGGTTTTCTAGCGGGGGGGCTGGAGGTGAGCAGTTCTTC.

The J gene is TRBJ1-1, the V gene TRBV18, with TRBD1 identical over 9 bases. The germline V gene has CDR1 KGHSH and CDR2 LQKENI. The CDR3 contains 18 residues. With V trimmed by 1 base and J by 0 bases, 9 bases remained unmatched. The CDR3 loop is CASSPQGQGGPMNTEAFF. In DNA, the CDR3 is TGTGCCAGCTCACCACAGGGACAGGGAGGCCCCATGAACACTGAAGCTTTCTTT. Full variable domain (rest looked up from reference TRBV18 and TRBJ1-1): NAGVMQNPRHLVRRRGQEARLRCSPMKGHSHVYWYRQLPEEGLKFMVYLQKENIIDESGMPKERFSAEFPKEGPSILRIQQVVRGDSAAYFCASSPQGQGGPMNTEAFFGQGTRLTVV.

This clonotype was detected only a few times. The V and J genes are TRBV9 and TRBJ2-1, with D possibly TRBD2 on 6 matching bases. CDR1 is SGDLS, CDR2 YYNGEE, per germline. The CDR3 consists of 15 residues. Trimming stripped 0 bases from V and 10 bases from J, with 17 bases between. Written as DNA, the CDR3 is TGTGCCAGCAGCGTAGGCTACCTCGGGGGTGGGGAGCAGTTCTTC. Translating gives CASSVGYLGGGEQFF.

This clonotype appeared a few times. The genes are TRBV2 and TRBJ2-3, with D perhaps TRBD1 or TRBD2 (5 bases each). There are 13 residues in the CDR3. V lost 5 bases to trimming and J lost 1 base, with 7 bases between them. Germline CDR1 and CDR2: SNHLY and FYNNEI. The CDR3 DNA follows: TGTGCCAGCAGTCAGGGAGGCACAGATACGCAGTATTTT. Its translation is CASSQGGTDTQYF. The entire variable domain, with the rest obtained from reference TRBV2 and TRBJ2-3, is as follows: EPEVTQTPSHQVTQMGQEVILRCVPISNHLYFYWYRQILGQKVEFLVSFYNNEISEKSEIFDDQFSVERPDGSNFTLKIRSTKLEDSAMYFCASSQGGTDTQYFGPGTRLTVL.

This clonotype has more than one count but fewer than ten. The CDR3 region is CASSFGRDNEQFF. The DNA for the CDR3 is TGTGCCAGCAGCTTTGGGCGCGACAATGAGCAGTTCTTC. The rearrangement links TRBV11-2 to TRBJ2-1; D unclear. The CDR3 has 13 amino acids. Germline assignment: CDR1 SGHAT and CDR2 FQNNGV. V lost 3 bases, J lost 5 bases, and 8 bases lay in between.

The chain combines TRBV6-6 with TRBJ2-7; TRBD2 matches 7 bases. In germline, CDR1 is MNHNY, CDR2 SVGAGI (reference sequence). This CDR3 region has 15 residues. V shed 3 bases, J shed 2 bases, and the junction held 7 bases outside the gene matches. The DNA for the CDR3 is TGTGCCAGCAGTTATCAGTCGGGGGGACCCTACGAGCAGTACTTC. Its protein product is CASSYQSGGPYEQYF.

The chain uses TRBV9 and TRBJ1-2; D uncertain. The ends were cut back, 0 bases at V and 8 bases at J, with 8 bases in the middle. The germline V gene encodes CDR1 SGDLS and CDR2 YYNGEE. The CDR3 length is 12 residues. The CDR3 bases are TGTGCCAGCAGCGTAGAATTGGGGGGCTACACCTTC. As protein: CASSVELGGYTF.